The present TCR beta chain was sequenced within a study of graft-versus-host responses after intestinal transplantation. For the study at large: Grafts that recipients had were multivisceral, liver-intestinal, or isolated intestinal transplants. All recipients got anti-thymocyte globulin induction, then tacrolimus and steroids for 2 to 3 years.

A note on this clone: Its antigen is not identified.

Overall study results and limits: GvH clones were found in recipient marrow; some appeared first in ileum or blood. Elevated graft-versus-host to host-versus-graft clonal ratios in allografts were recorded for patients with graft-donor T cell macrochimerism.

V lost 0 bases and J 4 bases, leaving 4 bases between the germline ends. CDR3 length: 12 residues. Per the germline V gene, CDR1 is SGHNT and CDR2 is YYREEE (reference sequence). The data were produced by immunoSEQ multiplex PCR, yet TCRdb's version contains in-frame clones alone and is incomplete. In the table there are around 99,000 clones, roughly 90% of which are singletons. This specimen was unstimulated CD4+ T cells sorted from spleen or lymph node cells, taken before transplant. The source of this sequence is a human donor who was the organ donor for an intestinal transplant. V usage is TRBV5-4 and J usage is TRBJ1-2; D unresolved. CDR3 in amino acids: CASSLAGYGYTF. The CDR3 bases are TGTGCCAGCAGCTTGGCAGGCTATGGCTACACCTTC.